The clone carrying this T cell receptor beta chain showed up just a few times. The data belong to a study of response to subunit inactivated influenza vaccine. Via MiXCR, TCRdb re-called the RT-PCR reads, giving one row per CDR3 protein. The table includes 400,000 to 550,000 distinct CDR3 sequences, about 25% detected once. Germline assignment: CDR1 SGHRS and CDR2 YFSETQ. V was trimmed by 5 bases and J by 3 bases, leaving 12 bases between them. The CDR3 is 15 residues long. This specimen was CD4+ T cells sorted from PBMCs, taken 5 to 6 days after vaccination. V and J are TRBV5-1 and TRBJ2-6; D gene uncertain. The receptor was derived from a man aged 50 to 60 who received an inactivated influenza vaccine. This CDR3 is CASSPNLYGANVLTF. The CDR3 nucleotides read TGCGCCAGCAGTCCTAATCTCTATGGGGCCAACGTCCTGACTTTC.